The subject of this entry is one TCR beta chain. Sequenced by immunoSEQ multiplex PCR; TCRdb stores in-frame clones only, minus some. The repertoire holds roughly 300,000 clones, with roughly 90% as singletons. These donors were members of the roughly 110-subject validation cohort, a group separate from the approximately 700-subject first cohort. This record belongs to a study of cytomegalovirus exposure and HLA in healthy donors. About the research overall: Later analysis reported that the approximately 120 validation repertoires shared the platform of the approximately 670 first-cohort repertoires.

This CDR3 has 16 amino acids. With 5 bases removed from V and 1 base from J, the gap between germline ends came to 15 bases. CDR1 and CDR2 from the germline V gene are LGHNA and YNFKEQ. The clonotype was recovered from a woman under 30 in good health and CMV-seronegative. V usage is TRBV4-2 and J usage is TRBJ2-1; D is possibly TRBD1 (6 bases). The sequencing input was PBMCs. The CDR3 DNA reads TGTGCCAGCAGCTACCGGGCAGGGGAGTCCTACAATGAGCAGTTCTTC. It specifies CASSYRAGESYNEQFF.